This T cell receptor (beta chain) was sequenced during a study of shared clonotypes between healthy human individuals. The study, taken as a whole, reports: On the whole, naive subsets had larger estimated richness than memory subsets had. Sampling covered blood only; tissue repertoires likely differ.

Samples underwent the assay at deep level. The table came from immunoSEQ multiplex PCR; TCRdb's copy has only in-frame clones and leaves some out. The repertoire holds some 1 million clones, with more than 65% as singletons. As concerns this clone: Its target is not known. Other DNA sequences in the same sample also yield this CDR3.

Germline lookup yields CDR1 KGHSH and CDR2 LQKENI. The CDR3 runs to 14 residues. Trimming took 3 bases from V and 0 from J, leaving 9 bases between them. Every contributor of samples was a Caucasian grown-up residing in Nashville, Tennessee. This TCR was sampled from a young man in good health. Input material: memory CD4+ T cells sorted from blood. The subset is: CD45RA-negative fraction. This chain links TRBV18 with TRBJ2-7; D might be TRBD1 (7 bases). CDR3: CASSPRDSSYEQYF. The CDR3 nucleotides are TGTGCCAGCTCACCGCGGGACAGCTCCTACGAGCAGTACTTC.